This record looks at one TCR beta chain sequence and its context. Its specificity is unknown. The germline V gene encodes CDR1 PRHDT and CDR2 FYEKMQ (reference sequence). This CDR3 is 16 amino acids long. J was trimmed by 3 bases and V by 6 bases; bases with no gene match: 11. This sample is drawn from a study of graft-versus-host responses after intestinal transplantation. TCRdb keeps only in-frame clones here, not all; method: immunoSEQ multiplex PCR. The sample carries some 46,000 clones, about 94% recorded once. General study results and limits: GvH clones detected in recipient marrow included some appearing first in ileum or blood.

The rearrangement links TRBV13 to TRBJ2-1; 7 bases fit TRBD1. This sequence originates from a human patient who received an intestinal transplant, so some T cells may come from the graft donor. Sequences were derived from PBMCs, sampled 330 to 350 days after intestinal transplant. The CDR3 coding sequence is TGTGCCAGCAGTTATCCCGGGACAGTACGCTACAATGAGCAGTTCTTC. It yields the protein CASSYPGTVRYNEQFF.